This entry lists 26 T cell receptor beta chains sequenced from one sample in a study of human T cells and chemical hapten exposure. Stated time point: patch test 1, 2 weeks after DPC sensitization. Treatment given: therapeutic diphenylcyclopropenone sensitization with weekly scalp DPC. TCRdb re-called the RACE reads through MiXCR, storing one row per CDR3 protein. The sample yields approximately 74,000 distinct CDR3 sequences, approximately 29% seen once. Sequenced material: whole blood, taken in connection with sensitization to the hapten diphenylcyclopropenone (DPC). The receptors were gathered from a man aged 40-55 years with alopecia areata. Some clones in this sample may be carry-over from other donors' samples.

This clonotype was seen a handful of times. The V and J genes are TRBV28 and TRBJ2-7, with a possible D match to TRBD1 (6 bases). Trimming removed 4 bases at V and 2 bases at J, with 9 bases between. This CDR3 contains 13 residues. CDR1 and CDR2 (germline): MDHEN, SYDVKM. The CDR3 region is CASSSGQTYEQYF. CDR3 nucleotide sequence: TGTGCCAGCAGTTCCGGACAGACCTACGAGCAGTACTTC.

Of note for this clonotype: The junction does not match germline at one end; this may be a read error. The rearrangement links TRBV28 to TRBJ2-1; no clear D gene. This CDR3 contains 12 residues. CDR1 MDHEN and CDR2 SYDVKM come from the germline V gene. CDR3 protein: CASSLSPNEQFF. The CDR3 coding sequence is TGTGCCAGCAGCTTATCCCCGAATGAGCAGTTCTTC.

The chain has TRBV7-9 and TRBJ1-5; D is possibly TRBD1 (5 bases). This CDR3 contains 13 residues. The germline V gene encodes CDR1 SEHNR and CDR2 FQNEAQ (reference sequence). The V and J ends lost 5 bases and 3 bases respectively, with 8 bases between them. CDR3 nucleotides: TGTGCCAGCAGCCTGGGGCCCAATCAGCCCCAGCATTTT. Translated, it gives CASSLGPNQPQHF.

This clonotype has more than one count but fewer than ten. The chain joins TRBV10-2 to TRBJ2-3; 12 nucleotides align to TRBD2. The CDR3 loop spans 14 amino acids. Germline CDR1 is WSHSY and CDR2 is SAAADI. V lost 6 bases, J lost 4 bases, and 2 bases stayed unmatched. In DNA form, the CDR3 reads TGCGCCAGCAGACTAGCGGGAGGAGCAGATACGCAGTATTTT. The encoded protein is CASRLAGGADTQYF.

This clonotype turned up a few times. The chain combines TRBV20-1 with TRBJ1-2, with D hard to call. V shed 1 base and J shed 3 bases, with 6 bases lying between them. CDR3 length: 12 amino acids. In germline, CDR1 is DFQATT, CDR2 SNEGSKA (reference sequence). This chain's CDR3 is CSARVGDYGYTF. The CDR3 DNA reads TGCAGTGCTAGAGTCGGCGACTATGGCTACACCTTC.

This clonotype was recorded once. V and J are TRBV9 and TRBJ2-3; 7 bases map to TRBD1. This CDR3 is built from 20 residues. The junction had 25 bases not matched to a gene; V was cut back by 4 bases and J by 5 bases. CDR1 is SGDLS and CDR2 is YYNGEE in the germline V gene. The CDR3 sequence is CASSSRSRGLVVSHEDTQYF. CDR3 bases: TGTGCCAGCAGCTCGAGAAGTAGGGGGCTAGTCGTTTCCCATGAAGATACGCAGTATTTT.

V gene TRBV27 combines with J gene TRBJ2-1; the D gene is possibly TRBD2 (7 bases). From germline, CDR1 is MNHEY and CDR2 SMNVEV (reference sequence). V shed 5 bases and J shed 7 bases, with 15 bases lying between them. The CDR3 is 14 amino acids. The CDR3 sequence is CASSPTRGGNEQFF. The CDR3 nucleotides read TGTGCCAGCAGTCCAACAAGGGGGGGGAATGAGCAGTTCTTC.

The table lists this clonotype with a few counts. CDR3 bases: TGCGCCAGCAGCCAAGATACAGCCGGGAATCAGCCCCAGCATTTT. It yields the protein CASSQDTAGNQPQHF. The V call is TRBV4-3, the J call TRBJ1-5, with D uncertain. This CDR3 comprises 15 residues. Germline loops: CDR1 LGHNA, CDR2 YSLEER. Deletions cut 0 bases from V and 4 bases from J, with 10 bases between.

CDR3 nucleotides: TGTGCCAGCAGTGAAGCGGAACAGGGGGTTACAGATACGCAGTATTTT. It yields the protein CASSEAEQGVTDTQYF. V is TRBV6-1 and J is TRBJ2-3; 8 nucleotides line up with TRBD1. This CDR3 has 16 residues. With 0 bases clipped from V and 3 bases from J, the junction kept 5 bases outside the gene matches. CDR1 and CDR2 from the germline V gene are MNHNS and SASEGT.

This clonotype was picked up a small number of times. V is TRBV12-3 or TRBV12-4 and J is TRBJ1-2, with D possibly TRBD1 on 5 matching bases. The CDR3 spans 14 residues. V dropped 7 bases and J dropped 4 bases, with 16 bases sitting between them. This CDR3 is CASTRQRDGYGYTF. The CDR3 DNA is TGTGCCAGCACCCGGCAGAGGGACGGCTATGGCTACACCTTC.

This clonotype appeared once. V and J are TRBV7-8 and TRBJ2-1; 10 bases match TRBD2. Trimming at V came to 3 bases and at J to 2 bases, leaving 13 bases not matched to a gene. Germline V gene data show CDR1 as SGHVS and CDR2 as FQNEAQ. This CDR3 spans 19 amino acids. The CDR3 DNA reads as TGTGCCAGCAGCTTTGGTGGTAGCGGGAGGAGTGGCCCCTACAATGAGCAGTTCTTC. This encodes CASSFGGSGRSGPYNEQFF.

V and J are TRBV5-3 and TRBJ2-7; a possible D gene is TRBD2 (5 bases). TRBV5-3 falls under the ORF class, with uncertain function. V was pared by 1 base and J by 1 base, with 12 bases between. This CDR3 contains 15 residues. CDR3 in amino acids: CARSLRGRRSYEQYF. Here the CDR3 DNA reads TGTGCCAGAAGCTTGCGCGGGCGGAGATCCTACGAGCAGTACTTC.

This clonotype has just a few counts. This sequence joins TRBV2 and TRBJ1-1; no clear D. CDR1 is SNHLY, CDR2 FYNNEI, per germline. Trimming removed 5 bases from V and 4 bases from J, with 17 bases in between. This CDR3 is 15 amino acids long. CDR3 DNA sequence: TGTGCCAGCAGTCTTAATGGAGTTCTCTCCACTGAAGCTTTCTTT. It codes for CASSLNGVLSTEAFF.

The chain uses TRBV9 and TRBJ1-1; D unclear. This CDR3 comprises 14 residues. With 0 bases removed from V and 2 bases from J, the gap between germline ends came to 8 bases. Germline CDR1 SGDLS, CDR2 YYNGEE. The CDR3 spells CASSVGPENTEAFF. The CDR3 DNA reads as TGTGCCAGCAGCGTAGGACCGGAAAACACTGAAGCTTTCTTT.

This chain uses TRBV2 with TRBJ2-3, with TRBD1 matching over 7 bases. V lost 8 bases and J lost 2; bases outside the gene matches: 4. CDR1 SNHLY and CDR2 FYNNEI come from the germline V gene. CDR3 size: 13 residues. The CDR3 here is CASGGQPTDTQYF. CDR3 nucleotides: TGTGCCAGCGGGGGACAGCCCACAGATACGCAGTATTTT. The full variable domain, rest sourced from reference TRBV2 and TRBJ2-3, is EPEVTQTPSHQVTQMGQEVILRCVPISNHLYFYWYRQILGQKVEFLVSFYNNEISEKSEIFDDQFSVERPDGSNFTLKIRSTKLEDSAMYFCASGGQPTDTQYFGPGTRLTVL.

This clonotype has only a few counts. CDR3 in DNA: TGTGCCAGCGGCTCTGCCCTAGCAGATACGCAGTATTTT. It translates to CASGSALADTQYF. The chain joins TRBV2 to TRBJ2-3; the D is unclear. Germline V gene data show CDR1 as SNHLY and CDR2 as FYNNEI. The CDR3 has 13 amino acids. Trimming took off 8 bases at V and 4 bases at J, with 13 bases between the two ends. The whole variable domain, remainder taken from reference TRBV2 and TRBJ2-3, is EPEVTQTPSHQVTQMGQEVILRCVPISNHLYFYWYRQILGQKVEFLVSFYNNEISEKSEIFDDQFSVERPDGSNFTLKIRSTKLEDSAMYFCASGSALADTQYFGPGTRLTVL.

This clonotype was observed a few times. The rearrangement links TRBV6-1 to TRBJ1-1, with TRBD1 matching over 7 bases. This CDR3 comprises 18 residues. V gave up 4 bases and J gave up 0 bases; unmatched junction bases: 14. Per the germline V gene, CDR1 is MNHNS and CDR2 is SASEGT. CDR3 loop: CASSANRGGIVMNTEAFF. DNA for the CDR3: TGTGCCAGCAGTGCGAACAGGGGAGGTATAGTCATGAACACTGAAGCTTTCTTT.

This clonotype showed up just a few times. Here the CDR3 reads CASSSPEDTEAFF. The CDR3 region has the DNA TGTGCCAGCAGTTCCCCGGAGGACACTGAAGCTTTCTTT. The V and J genes are TRBV12-3 or TRBV12-4 and TRBJ1-1; D remains unclear. The CDR3 contains 13 residues. V lost 4 bases, J lost 3 bases, and 9 bases lay in between.

This clonotype appeared a few times. The chain couples TRBV4-2 to TRBJ2-5, with 15 bases lining up with TRBD2. V was pared by 3 bases and J by 4 bases, with 0 bases of the junction left unmatched. The CDR3 extends over 15 amino acids. Germline V CDR1 and CDR2: LGHNA, YNFKEQ. The CDR3 coding sequence is TGTGCCAGCAGCCAGGGACTAGCGGGAGGAGAGACCCAGTACTTC. Protein product: CASSQGLAGGETQYF.

A few counts support this clonotype. The V gene is TRBV5-1, the J gene TRBJ2-1; TRBD1 aligns across 8 bases. The CDR3 runs 15 residues. Germline CDR1 SGHRS, CDR2 YFSETQ. Losses at the gene ends were 0 bases for V and 8 bases for J; bases not matched to a gene: 7. In DNA form, the CDR3 reads TGCGCCAGCAGCTTGGTGGACGGACAGGGCCATGAGCAGTTCTTC. This sequence encodes CASSLVDGQGHEQFF.

Points on this clonotype: Given a much more abundant clone one base away, this may be a read error. The chain employs TRBV4-1 and TRBJ1-3, with TRBD1 matching over 10 bases. CDR3 length: 17 residues. Germline CDR1 is MGHRA and CDR2 is YSYEKL. CDR3 sequence reads: CASSRGTGTGVGDTIYF. CDR3 DNA sequence: TGCGCCAGCAGCCGAGGAACCGGGACAGGGGTTGGAGACACCATATATTTT.

J is TRBJ2-1 and V is TRBV28; possible D gene TRBD1, 5 bases. The germline V gene has CDR1 MDHEN and CDR2 SYDVKM. The CDR3 consists of 12 residues. Trimming shortened V by 5 bases and J by 9 bases, and 11 bases separated the two germline ends. Here the CDR3 DNA reads TGTGCCAGCAGTATCATTAGGGGTGAGCAGTTCTTC. Translated, it gives CASSIIRGEQFF.

In this sample, this clonotype turned up a few times. The J gene is TRBJ2-2, the V gene TRBV6-2 or TRBV6-3, with unresolved D. Deletions cut 6 bases from V and 7 bases from J, with 12 bases between. Germline V gives CDR1 MNHEY, CDR2 SVGEGT. The CDR3 runs to 13 residues. This CDR3 is CASSSGPLGELFF. CDR3 DNA sequence: TGTGCCAGCAGCTCTGGACCGCTCGGGGAGCTGTTTTTT.

This rearrangement joins TRBV27 to TRBJ2-5; D is unclear. The CDR3 extends over 12 amino acids. The germline V gene has CDR1 MNHEY and CDR2 SMNVEV (reference sequence). The ends were cut back, 0 bases at V and 5 bases at J, with 4 bases in the middle. DNA for the CDR3: TGTGCCAGCAGTTTATCGGGGGAGACCCAGTACTTC. As protein: CASSLSGETQYF.

The chain links TRBV27 to TRBJ1-1, with 10 positions matching TRBD1. CDR1 and CDR2 from the germline V gene are MNHEY and SMNVEV (reference sequence). There are 14 residues in the CDR3. V trimming: 6 bases; J trimming: 7 bases; junction bases outside the gene matches: 8. The CDR3 region has the DNA TGTGCCAGCAGGGACAGGGGGGAAAGATTTGAAGCTTTCTTT. Translated, it gives CASRDRGERFEAFF.

This clonotype was seen a single time. Given a much more abundant clone one base away, this may be a read error. The chain has TRBV4-3 and TRBJ1-3; 8 nucleotides align to TRBD1. Germline CDR1 is LGHNA and CDR2 is YSLEER. The CDR3 length is 17 residues. For the CDR3, the DNA is TGCGCCAGCAGCCAAGTTATCTCAGGGGGCTCTGGAAACACCGTATATTTT. It is translated as CASSQVISGGSGNTVYF.